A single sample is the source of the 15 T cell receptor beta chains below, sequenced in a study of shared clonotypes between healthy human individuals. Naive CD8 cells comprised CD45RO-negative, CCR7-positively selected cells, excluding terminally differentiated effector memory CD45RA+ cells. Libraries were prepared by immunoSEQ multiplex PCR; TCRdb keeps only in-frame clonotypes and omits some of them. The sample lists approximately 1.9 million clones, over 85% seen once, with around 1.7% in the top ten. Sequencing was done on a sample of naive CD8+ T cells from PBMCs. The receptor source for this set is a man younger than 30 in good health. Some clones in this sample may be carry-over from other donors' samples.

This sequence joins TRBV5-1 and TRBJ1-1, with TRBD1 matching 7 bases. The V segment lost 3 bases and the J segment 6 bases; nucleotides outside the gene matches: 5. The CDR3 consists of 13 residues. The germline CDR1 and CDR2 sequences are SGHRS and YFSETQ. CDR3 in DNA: TGCGCCAGCAGCTCGGGAACAGGGGCTGAAGCTTTCTTT. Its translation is CASSSGTGAEAFF.

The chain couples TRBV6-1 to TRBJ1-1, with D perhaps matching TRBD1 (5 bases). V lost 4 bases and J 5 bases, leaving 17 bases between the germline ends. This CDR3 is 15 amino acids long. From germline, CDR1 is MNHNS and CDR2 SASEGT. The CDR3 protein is CASSGDGGGVTEAFF. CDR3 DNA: TGTGCCAGCAGTGGTGACGGCGGGGGGGTGACTGAAGCTTTCTTT.

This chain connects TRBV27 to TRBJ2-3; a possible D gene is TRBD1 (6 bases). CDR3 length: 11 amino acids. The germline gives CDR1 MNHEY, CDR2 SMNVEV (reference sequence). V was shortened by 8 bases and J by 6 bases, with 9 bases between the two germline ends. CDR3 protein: CASSGADTQYF. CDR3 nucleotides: TGTGCCAGCTCAGGGGCGGATACGCAGTATTTT.

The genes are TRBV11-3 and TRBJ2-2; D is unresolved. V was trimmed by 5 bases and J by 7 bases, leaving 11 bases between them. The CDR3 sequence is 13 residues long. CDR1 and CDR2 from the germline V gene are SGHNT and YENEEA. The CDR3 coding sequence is TGTGCCAGCAGCCTCCTAGTCGGCGGGGAGCTGTTTTTT. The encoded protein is CASSLLVGGELFF.

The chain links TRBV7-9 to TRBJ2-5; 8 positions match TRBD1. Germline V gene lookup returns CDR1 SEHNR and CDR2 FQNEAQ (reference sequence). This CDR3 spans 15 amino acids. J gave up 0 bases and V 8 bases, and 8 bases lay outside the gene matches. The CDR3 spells CASVTDRANQETQYF. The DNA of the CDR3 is TGTGCCAGCGTGACGGACAGGGCTAACCAAGAGACCCAGTACTTC.

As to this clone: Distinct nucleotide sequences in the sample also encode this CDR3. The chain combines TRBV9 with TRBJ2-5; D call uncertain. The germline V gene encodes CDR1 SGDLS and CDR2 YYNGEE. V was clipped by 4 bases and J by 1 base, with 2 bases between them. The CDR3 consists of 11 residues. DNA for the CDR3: TGTGCCAGCAGCAGCCAAGAGACCCAGTACTTC. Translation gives CASSSQETQYF.

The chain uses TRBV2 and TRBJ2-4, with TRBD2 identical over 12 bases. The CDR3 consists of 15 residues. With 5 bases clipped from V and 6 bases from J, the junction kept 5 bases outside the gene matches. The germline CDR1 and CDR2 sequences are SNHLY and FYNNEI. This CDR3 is CASSRLAGEGNIQYF. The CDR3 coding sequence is TGTGCCAGCAGTCGACTAGCGGGAGAGGGAAACATTCAGTACTTC.

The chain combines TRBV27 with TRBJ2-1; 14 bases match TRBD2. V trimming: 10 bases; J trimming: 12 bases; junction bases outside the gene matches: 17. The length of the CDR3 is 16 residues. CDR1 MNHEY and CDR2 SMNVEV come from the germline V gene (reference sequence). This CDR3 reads CATRDGPGLAGVVQFF. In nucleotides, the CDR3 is TGTGCCACCCGGGACGGACCGGGACTAGCGGGAGTTGTGCAGTTCTTC.

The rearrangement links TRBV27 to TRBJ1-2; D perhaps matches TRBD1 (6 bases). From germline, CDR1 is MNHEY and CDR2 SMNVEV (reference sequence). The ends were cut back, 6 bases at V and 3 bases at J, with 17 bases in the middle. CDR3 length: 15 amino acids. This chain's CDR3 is CASRITGGLYYGYTF. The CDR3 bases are TGTGCCAGCAGGATAACGGGGGGGCTATACTATGGCTACACCTTC.

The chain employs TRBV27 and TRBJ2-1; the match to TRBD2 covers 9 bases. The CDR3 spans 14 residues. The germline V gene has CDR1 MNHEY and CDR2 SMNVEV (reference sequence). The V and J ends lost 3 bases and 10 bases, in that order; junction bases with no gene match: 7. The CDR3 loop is CASSFLTSGAEQFF. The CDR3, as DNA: TGTGCCAGCAGTTTTCTGACTAGCGGAGCAGAGCAGTTCTTC.

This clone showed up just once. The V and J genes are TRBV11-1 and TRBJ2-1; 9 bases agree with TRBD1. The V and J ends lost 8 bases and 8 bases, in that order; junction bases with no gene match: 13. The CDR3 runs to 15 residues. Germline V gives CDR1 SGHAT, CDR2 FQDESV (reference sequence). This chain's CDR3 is CASSDRGSRVHEQFF. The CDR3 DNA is TGTGCCAGCTCTGACAGGGGGAGCCGGGTGCATGAGCAGTTCTTC.

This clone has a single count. The CDR3: CASVAGNEQFF. CDR3 nucleotide sequence: TGTGCCAGCGTAGCGGGAAATGAGCAGTTCTTC. This chain links TRBV18 with TRBJ2-1, with TRBD2 identical over 8 bases. The CDR3 covers 11 residues. CDR1 and CDR2 from the germline V gene are KGHSH and LQKENI. Trimming removed 8 bases from V and 7 bases from J; junction bases left unmatched: 1.

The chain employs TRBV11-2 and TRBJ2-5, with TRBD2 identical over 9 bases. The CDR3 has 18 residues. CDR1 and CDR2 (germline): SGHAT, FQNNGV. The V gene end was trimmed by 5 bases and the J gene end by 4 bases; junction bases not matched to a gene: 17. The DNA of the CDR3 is TGTGCCAGCAGCGGGGAGGCGAGGCGGGTAGCGGGAGTAGAGACCCAGTACTTC. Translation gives CASSGEARRVAGVETQYF.

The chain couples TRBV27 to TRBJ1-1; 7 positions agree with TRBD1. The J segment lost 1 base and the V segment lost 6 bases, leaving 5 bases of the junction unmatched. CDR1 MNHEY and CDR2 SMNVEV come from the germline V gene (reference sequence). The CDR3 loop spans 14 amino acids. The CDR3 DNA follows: TGTGCCAGCAGAGACAGGGTCGGGAACACTGAAGCTTTCTTT. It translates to CASRDRVGNTEAFF.

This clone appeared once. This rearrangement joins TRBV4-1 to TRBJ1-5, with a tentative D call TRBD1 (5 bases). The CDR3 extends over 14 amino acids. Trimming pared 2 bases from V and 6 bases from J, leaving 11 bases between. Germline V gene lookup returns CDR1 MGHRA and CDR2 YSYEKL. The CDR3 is CASSQTGRGQPQHF. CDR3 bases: TGCGCCAGCAGCCAAACGGGGCGCGGTCAGCCCCAGCATTTT.